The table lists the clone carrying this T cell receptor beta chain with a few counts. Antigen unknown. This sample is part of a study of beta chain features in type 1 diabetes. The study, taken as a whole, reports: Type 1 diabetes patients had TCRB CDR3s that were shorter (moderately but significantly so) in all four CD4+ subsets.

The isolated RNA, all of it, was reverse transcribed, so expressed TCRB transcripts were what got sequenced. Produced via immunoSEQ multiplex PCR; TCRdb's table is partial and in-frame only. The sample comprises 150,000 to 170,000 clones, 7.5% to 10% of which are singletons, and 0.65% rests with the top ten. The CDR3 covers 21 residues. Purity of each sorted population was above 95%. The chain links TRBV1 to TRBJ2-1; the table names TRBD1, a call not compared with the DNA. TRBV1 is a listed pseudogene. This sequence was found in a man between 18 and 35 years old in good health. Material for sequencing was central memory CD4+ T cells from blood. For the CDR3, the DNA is TGCACCAGCAGCCAAGAAGGGGACAGGAGAACTACTATAAACACCTACAATGAGCAGTTCTTC. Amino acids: CTSSQEGDRRTTINTYNEQFF.